One and the same sample provided the 10 T cell receptor beta chains below, sequenced in a study of blood T cell repertoires in COVID-19. Some clones are missing from TCRdb's copy, which holds only in-frame ones; the method was immunoSEQ multiplex PCR. The sample has 200,000 to 300,000 clones, approximately 84% seen once; the top ten hold 4% to 4.5%. Source material: peripheral blood. The receptors originated from a man aged 45-60 years with acute or convalescent COVID-19.

The chain joins TRBV7-3 to TRBJ2-1, with TRBD2 matching over 10 bases. V shed 6 bases and J 10 bases; nucleotides not matched to a gene: 12. Per the germline V gene, CDR1 is SGHTA and CDR2 is FQGTGA. This CDR3 is 15 amino acids long. The CDR3 nucleotides are TGTGCCAGCAGTCCGGCTTTAGCGGGAGGACAAGAGCAGTTCTTC. Its translation is CASSPALAGGQEQFF. The full variable domain, with the rest looked up from reference TRBV7-3 and TRBJ2-1, is GAGVSQTPSNKVTEKGKYVELRCDPISGHTALYWYRQSLGQGPEFLIYFQGTGAADDSGLPNDRFFAVRPEGSVSTLKIQRTERGDSAVYLCASSPALAGGQEQFFGPGTRLTVL.

The chain recombines TRBV4-2 with TRBJ2-3, with D uncertain. From germline, CDR1 is LGHNA and CDR2 YNFKEQ. V dropped 2 bases and J dropped 4 bases, with 13 bases sitting between them. This CDR3 has 15 amino acids. CDR3 nucleotides: TGTGCCAGCAGCCAACCGGGTAGCTTTCCAGATACGCAGTATTTT. Amino acids: CASSQPGSFPDTQYF.

This chain uses TRBV10-2 with TRBJ2-7; possibly TRBD1 for D (6 bases). Trimming took 4 bases from V and 3 from J, leaving 7 bases between them. CDR3 length: 12 residues. CDR1 WSHSY and CDR2 SAAADI come from the germline V gene. In nucleotides, the CDR3 is TGCGCCAGCAGTGTACAGGGCTACGAGCAGTACTTC. Amino acids: CASSVQGYEQYF.

This clone has only a few counts. J is TRBJ1-1 and V is TRBV3-1 (or the pseudogene TRBV3-2); 7 bases fit TRBD1. This CDR3 is built from 15 residues. The junction had 11 bases not matched to a gene; V was cut back by 0 bases and J by 10 bases. Per the germline V gene, CDR1 is LGHDT and CDR2 is YNNKEL (reference sequence). CDR3 coding DNA: TGTGCCAGCAGCCAAGATTGGGCGGACAGGTTCGGAGCTTTCTTT. It is translated as CASSQDWADRFGAFF.

V gene TRBV5-4 combines with J gene TRBJ2-6; D is undetermined. CDR3 length: 16 amino acids. Germline V gene data show CDR1 as SGHNT and CDR2 as YYREEE (reference sequence). V was clipped by 1 base and J by 3 bases, with 11 bases between them. The CDR3 region is CASSLQVYHGANVLTF. In DNA form, the CDR3 reads TGTGCCAGCAGCTTGCAAGTCTACCATGGGGCCAACGTCCTGACTTTC.

This clone has a handful of counts. V and J are TRBV5-1 and TRBJ2-4, with 8 positions matching TRBD2. Germline V CDR1 and CDR2: SGHRS, YFSETQ. The V and J ends lost 4 bases and 0 bases, in that order; junction bases with no gene match: 0. The CDR3 extends over 14 amino acids. DNA for the CDR3: TGCGCCAGCAGCGCGGGGGGAGCCAAAAACATTCAGTACTTC. Protein: CASSAGGAKNIQYF.

This chain joins TRBV28 and TRBJ1-2; D remains ambiguous. Germline loops: CDR1 MDHEN, CDR2 SYDVKM. The CDR3 is 12 residues long. The ends were cut back, 7 bases at V and 8 bases at J, with 14 bases in the middle. The CDR3 nucleotides are TGTGCCAGCAACGAGGAACATATGGGCTACACCTTC. This encodes CASNEEHMGYTF.

The chain uses TRBV5-1 and TRBJ1-2; 7 nucleotides align to TRBD1. Germline V gene sequence: CDR1 SGHRS, CDR2 YFSETQ. The CDR3 spans 15 residues. V gave up 9 bases and J gave up 0 bases; unmatched junction bases: 11. CDR3 residues: CATRRDSVTNYGYTF. The CDR3 DNA reads as TGCGCCACCCGAAGGGACAGCGTGACTAACTATGGCTACACCTTC. Drawing the rest from reference TRBV5-1 and TRBJ1-2, the complete variable domain is KAGVTQTPRYLIKTRGQQVTLSCSPISGHRSVSWYQQTPGQGLQFLFEYFSETQRNKGNFPGRFSGRQFSNSRSEMNVSTLELGDSALYLCATRRDSVTNYGYTFGSGTRLTVV.

This sequence joins TRBV11-1 and TRBJ2-3; 9 positions agree with TRBD1. V was clipped by 5 bases and J by 1 base; unmatched bases: 4. The CDR3 totals 15 residues. Germline lookup yields CDR1 SGHAT and CDR2 FQDESV (reference sequence). CDR3 nucleotide sequence: TGTGCCAGCAGCCCCTGGACAGGGGGCACAGATACGCAGTATTTT. Protein: CASSPWTGGTDTQYF.

This chain connects TRBV2 to TRBJ1-2; 8 bases fit TRBD1. Looked up from germline, CDR1 is SNHLY and CDR2 is FYNNEI. The V gene end was trimmed by 6 bases and the J gene end by 3 bases; junction bases not matched to a gene: 3. This CDR3 has 13 residues. The CDR3 protein is CASREGQDYGYTF. CDR3 coding DNA: TGTGCCAGCAGGGAGGGACAGGACTATGGCTACACCTTC.